These T cell receptor beta chains were read from a single sample in a study of CD8 T cells in ankylosing spondylitis. From the 5' RACE reads, TCRdb called clonotypes with MiXCR, one entry per CDR3 protein. The sample has 200,000 or so distinct CDR3 sequences; over 15% are singletons. The specimen was blood, either unsorted or a sorted T cell fraction (not recorded which). The receptors were gathered from a male donor aged 5-29 years with ankylosing spondylitis or in good health (not recorded which). CDR3s include the opening cysteine and the closing phenylalanine or tryptophan. D genes are given only for firm matches. The listing skips clone size in some rows; elsewhere it reads once, few, many or a size class.

clone_size: many
j_call: TRBJ2-3
v_call: TRBV27
cdr3_length: 16
d_call: -
cdr3_aa: CASSLFKGPSTDTQYF
cdr3_nt: TGTGCCAGCAGTTTATTCAAGGGGCCGAGCACAGATACGCAGTATTTT

clone_size: -
j_call: TRBJ2-5
v_call: TRBV6-2/TRBV6-3
cdr3_length: 14
d_call: -
cdr3_aa: CASSPFGVGQTQYF
cdr3_nt: TGTGCCAGCAGCCCATTTGGAGTAGGGCAGACCCAGTACTTC

clone_size: many
j_call: TRBJ2-1
v_call: TRBV3-1
cdr3_length: 12
d_call: -
cdr3_aa: CASSQFSQEEFF
cdr3_nt: TGTGCCAGCAGCCAATTTAGCCAGGAGGAATTCTTC

clone_size: -
j_call: TRBJ1-1
v_call: TRBV28
cdr3_length: 14
d_call: -
cdr3_aa: CASSSGQRNTEAFF
cdr3_nt: TGTGCCAGCAGTTCCGGACAGCGGAACACTGAAGCTTTCTTT

clone_size: many
j_call: TRBJ1-6
v_call: TRBV2
cdr3_length: 15
d_call: -
cdr3_aa: CASSDGSGVGSPLHF
cdr3_nt: TGTGCCAGCAGTGACGGTTCCGGGGTGGGATCACCCCTCCACTTT

clone_size: few
j_call: TRBJ2-3
v_call: TRBV20-1
cdr3_length: 14
d_call: -
cdr3_aa: CSARLPKGADTQYF
cdr3_nt: TGCAGTGCTAGACTTCCGAAGGGCGCAGATACGCAGTATTTT

clone_size: many
j_call: TRBJ2-7
v_call: TRBV6-2/TRBV6-3
cdr3_length: 14
d_call: -
cdr3_aa: CARIDGYTPIEQYF
cdr3_nt: TGTGCCAGAATTGACGGCTATACTCCTATCGAGCAGTACTTC

clone_size: many
j_call: TRBJ2-5
v_call: TRBV5-1
cdr3_length: 18
d_call: TRBD2
cdr3_aa: CASHARLAGGPTAETQYF
cdr3_nt: TGCGCCAGCCATGCCCGACTAGCGGGAGGGCCCACCGCGGAGACCCAGTACTTC

clone_size: -
j_call: TRBJ1-1
v_call: TRBV29-1
cdr3_length: 11
d_call: -
cdr3_aa: CSVEGRIEAFF
cdr3_nt: TGCAGCGTTGAGGGACGGATCGAAGCTTTCTTT

clone_size: many
j_call: TRBJ2-3
v_call: TRBV7-2
cdr3_length: 13
d_call: -
cdr3_aa: CASSTRAGDTQYF
cdr3_nt: TGTGCCAGCAGCACTAGAGCTGGGGATACGCAGTATTTT

clone_size: many
j_call: TRBJ2-2
v_call: TRBV2
cdr3_length: 15
d_call: TRBD2
cdr3_aa: CASTEVTSGTGELFF
cdr3_nt: TGTGCCAGCACCGAGGTGACTAGCGGCACCGGGGAGCTGTTTTTT

clone_size: many
j_call: TRBJ2-1
v_call: TRBV9
cdr3_length: 16
d_call: TRBD2
cdr3_aa: CASSVLAGGLDNEQFF
cdr3_nt: TGTGCCAGCAGCGTTTTAGCGGGAGGGTTAGACAATGAGCAGTTCTTC

clone_size: -
j_call: TRBJ2-7
v_call: TRBV10-2
cdr3_length: 17
d_call: TRBD2
cdr3_aa: CASSESWLAVSSYEQYF
cdr3_nt: TGCGCCAGCAGTGAGTCGTGGCTAGCGGTAAGCTCCTACGAGCAGTACTTC

clone_size: many
j_call: TRBJ2-4
v_call: TRBV29-1
cdr3_length: 14
d_call: TRBD1
cdr3_aa: CSVEGQDRANIQYF
cdr3_nt: TGCAGCGTTGAAGGTCAGGACAGGGCGAACATTCAGTACTTC

clone_size: many
j_call: TRBJ2-2
v_call: TRBV5-6
cdr3_length: 13
d_call: -
cdr3_aa: CASSVGGPGELFF
cdr3_nt: TGTGCCAGCAGCGTGGGAGGTCCGGGGGAGCTGTTTTTT

clone_size: many
j_call: TRBJ1-5
v_call: TRBV20-1
cdr3_length: 14
d_call: -
cdr3_aa: CSARDRGSNQPQHF
cdr3_nt: TGCAGTGCTAGAGACAGGGGTAGCAATCAGCCCCAGCATTTT

clone_size: many
j_call: TRBJ2-2
v_call: TRBV7-2
cdr3_length: 14
d_call: -
cdr3_aa: CPSSFRSSPGELFF
cdr3_nt: TGTCCCAGCAGCTTCCGGTCTAGTCCCGGGGAGCTGTTTTTT

clone_size: many
j_call: TRBJ2-7
v_call: TRBV20-1
cdr3_length: 15
d_call: TRBD2
cdr3_aa: CSASESGRNSYEQYF
cdr3_nt: TGCAGTGCTAGCGAAAGCGGGAGGAACTCCTACGAGCAGTACTTC

clone_size: many
j_call: TRBJ2-7
v_call: TRBV4-3
cdr3_length: 18
d_call: TRBD2
cdr3_aa: CASSQEHFPASGSYEQYF
cdr3_nt: TGCGCCAGCAGCCAAGAACATTTCCCGGCTAGCGGGAGCTACGAGCAGTACTTC

clone_size: -
j_call: TRBJ2-1
v_call: TRBV29-1
cdr3_length: 11
d_call: -
cdr3_aa: CSSLVHGEQFF
cdr3_nt: TGCAGCTCCCTGGTTCACGGTGAGCAGTTCTTC

clone_size: once
j_call: TRBJ2-5
v_call: TRBV20-1
cdr3_length: 15
d_call: TRBD1
cdr3_aa: CSALETGGSPETQYF
cdr3_nt: TGCAGTGCTCTTGAGACAGGGGGCAGCCCAGAGACCCAGTACTTC

clone_size: -
j_call: TRBJ2-4
v_call: TRBV19
cdr3_length: 14
d_call: TRBD1
cdr3_aa: CASSPGQGLGIQYF
cdr3_nt: TGTGCCAGTAGTCCGGGACAGGGGCTAGGCATTCAGTACTTC

clone_size: many
j_call: TRBJ2-5
v_call: TRBV20-1
cdr3_length: 14
d_call: -
cdr3_aa: CSARVLGDKKTQYF
cdr3_nt: TGCAGTGCTAGAGTTTTGGGTGACAAAAAGACCCAGTACTTC

clone_size: -
j_call: TRBJ1-4
v_call: TRBV18
cdr3_length: 15
d_call: TRBD1
cdr3_aa: CASSPPRTGNEKLFF
cdr3_nt: TGTGCCAGCTCACCACCGAGGACAGGGAATGAAAAACTGTTTTTT

clone_size: many
j_call: TRBJ2-3
v_call: TRBV4-1
cdr3_length: 14
d_call: -
cdr3_aa: CASSQGNGMDTQYF
cdr3_nt: TGCGCCAGCAGCCAAGGTAACGGTATGGATACGCAGTATTTT

clone_size: -
j_call: TRBJ1-6
v_call: TRBV20-1
cdr3_length: 15
d_call: TRBD1
cdr3_aa: CSAREPGQGNSPLHF
cdr3_nt: TGCAGTGCTAGAGAGCCGGGACAGGGCAATTCACCCCTCCACTTT

clone_size: -
j_call: TRBJ1-6
v_call: TRBV20-1
cdr3_length: 14
d_call: -
cdr3_aa: CSAQQGSDNSPLHF
cdr3_nt: TGCAGTGCTCAACAGGGCTCGGATAATTCACCCCTCCACTTT

clone_size: many
j_call: TRBJ2-3
v_call: TRBV12-3/TRBV12-4
cdr3_length: 16
d_call: -
cdr3_aa: CASSPLRSRSGDTQYF
cdr3_nt: TGTGCCAGCAGCCCACTTAGGTCCAGGAGCGGGGATACGCAGTATTTT

clone_size: once
j_call: TRBJ2-1
v_call: TRBV6-4
cdr3_length: 16
d_call: TRBD2
cdr3_aa: CVSSDGLAGSYNEQFF
cdr3_nt: TGTGTCAGCAGTGATGGACTAGCGGGATCCTACAATGAGCAGTTCTTC

clone_size: few
j_call: TRBJ2-1
v_call: TRBV4-1
cdr3_length: 16
d_call: TRBD2
cdr3_aa: CASSQAALSGSNEQFF
cdr3_nt: TGCGCCAGCAGCCAAGCAGCCCTAAGCGGGAGCAATGAGCAGTTCTTC

clone_size: -
j_call: TRBJ2-7
v_call: TRBV7-6
cdr3_length: 16
d_call: TRBD2
cdr3_aa: CASSSPVGTSGSEQYF
cdr3_nt: TGTGCCAGCAGCTCACCGGTCGGGACTAGCGGTTCCGAGCAGTACTTC

clone_size: -
j_call: TRBJ2-7
v_call: TRBV27
cdr3_length: 14
d_call: -
cdr3_aa: CASSLEVGSYEQYF
cdr3_nt: TGTGCCAGCAGTTTAGAGGTCGGTTCCTACGAGCAGTACTTC

clone_size: few
j_call: TRBJ1-1
v_call: TRBV12-3/TRBV12-4
cdr3_length: 14
d_call: -
cdr3_aa: CASSFGGANTEAFF
cdr3_nt: TGTGCCAGCAGTTTCGGGGGCGCGAACACTGAAGCTTTCTTT

clone_size: many
j_call: TRBJ2-7
v_call: TRBV10-3
cdr3_length: 13
d_call: -
cdr3_aa: CAISESSFYEQYF
cdr3_nt: TGTGCCATCAGTGAGTCTAGCTTCTACGAGCAGTACTTC

clone_size: many
j_call: TRBJ2-1
v_call: TRBV9
cdr3_length: 16
d_call: TRBD2
cdr3_aa: CASSVVGGNLMDEQFF
cdr3_nt: TGTGCCAGCAGCGTAGTCGGGGGGAATTTGATGGATGAGCAGTTCTTC

clone_size: once
j_call: TRBJ2-7
v_call: TRBV7-8
cdr3_length: 12
d_call: -
cdr3_aa: CASSLGPSEQYF
cdr3_nt: TGTGCCAGCAGCTTAGGACCGAGCGAGCAGTACTTC

clone_size: -
j_call: TRBJ2-7
v_call: TRBV20-1
cdr3_length: 13
d_call: TRBD1
cdr3_aa: CSARLDRGREQYF
cdr3_nt: TGCAGTGCCCGCCTGGACAGGGGGCGCGAGCAGTACTTC

clone_size: many
j_call: TRBJ2-6
v_call: TRBV12-3/TRBV12-4
cdr3_length: 16
d_call: -
cdr3_aa: CASSSYRVGGANVLTF
cdr3_nt: TGTGCCAGCAGTTCCTACAGGGTTGGTGGGGCCAACGTCCTGACTTTC

clone_size: -
j_call: TRBJ2-4
v_call: TRBV27
cdr3_length: 14
d_call: -
cdr3_aa: CASSLMGSKNIQYF
cdr3_nt: TGTGCCAGCAGTTTAATGGGCTCCAAAAACATTCAGTACTTC

clone_size: many
j_call: TRBJ2-1
v_call: TRBV6-1
cdr3_length: 15
d_call: TRBD2
cdr3_aa: CASSPSGRALNEQFF
cdr3_nt: TGTGCCAGCAGCCCTAGCGGGAGGGCCTTGAATGAGCAGTTCTTC

clone_size: many
j_call: TRBJ2-1
v_call: TRBV21-1
cdr3_length: 14
d_call: -
cdr3_aa: CASSNPRRNNEQFF
cdr3_nt: TGTGCCAGCAGCAATCCTAGACGAAACAATGAGCAGTTCTTC

clone_size: few
j_call: TRBJ2-2
v_call: TRBV10-1
cdr3_length: 14
d_call: -
cdr3_aa: CASGTSGNTGELFF
cdr3_nt: TGCGCCAGCGGAACCAGCGGCAACACCGGGGAGCTGTTTTTT

clone_size: many
j_call: TRBJ2-7
v_call: TRBV7-4
cdr3_length: 14
d_call: TRBD1
cdr3_aa: CASMRDREVNEQYF
cdr3_nt: TGTGCCAGCATGCGGGACAGGGAGGTCAACGAGCAGTACTTC

clone_size: many
j_call: TRBJ2-7
v_call: TRBV6-2/TRBV6-3
cdr3_length: 16
d_call: -
cdr3_aa: CASSYPRAGDLYEQYF
cdr3_nt: TGTGCCAGCAGTTACCCCAGAGCCGGTGACCTCTACGAGCAGTACTTC

clone_size: many
j_call: TRBJ2-3
v_call: TRBV10-3
cdr3_length: 16
d_call: -
cdr3_aa: CAISDPGTQGTDTQYF
cdr3_nt: TGTGCCATCAGTGATCCCGGGACACAAGGAACAGATACGCAGTATTTT

clone_size: many
j_call: TRBJ1-1
v_call: TRBV27
cdr3_length: 13
d_call: -
cdr3_aa: CASSLVANTEAFF
cdr3_nt: TGTGCCAGCAGTTTGGTAGCGAACACTGAAGCTTTCTTT

clone_size: many
j_call: TRBJ2-1
v_call: TRBV6-2/TRBV6-3
cdr3_length: 21
d_call: -
cdr3_aa: CASSYSRAVHTIQEVYNEQFF
cdr3_nt: TGTGCCAGCAGTTACTCGAGAGCGGTCCACACAATACAGGAAGTTTACAATGAGCAGTTCTTC

clone_size: many
j_call: TRBJ2-4
v_call: TRBV2
cdr3_length: 16
d_call: TRBD1
cdr3_aa: CASKGTQGGAKNIQYF
cdr3_nt: TGTGCCAGCAAGGGGACACAGGGGGGAGCCAAAAACATTCAGTACTTC

clone_size: many
j_call: TRBJ2-7
v_call: TRBV25-1
cdr3_length: 15
d_call: TRBD2
cdr3_aa: CASSEFRSGSYEQYF
cdr3_nt: TGTGCCAGCAGTGAATTCCGGAGCGGGAGCTACGAGCAGTACTTC

clone_size: many
j_call: TRBJ2-3
v_call: TRBV4-2
cdr3_length: 15
d_call: -
cdr3_aa: CASSQDGVNTDTQYF
cdr3_nt: TGTGCCAGCAGCCAAGATGGCGTAAACACAGATACGCAGTATTTT

clone_size: many
j_call: TRBJ2-5
v_call: TRBV6-2/TRBV6-3
cdr3_length: 14
d_call: -
cdr3_aa: CASSYPRRQETQYF
cdr3_nt: TGTGCCAGCAGTTACCCCAGACGACAAGAGACCCAGTACTTC

clone_size: -
j_call: TRBJ2-5
v_call: TRBV12-3/TRBV12-4
cdr3_length: 15
d_call: -
cdr3_aa: CASSLTTRVQETQYF
cdr3_nt: TGTGCCAGCAGTTTGACGACTAGAGTTCAGGAGACCCAGTACTTC

clone_size: many
j_call: TRBJ2-1
v_call: TRBV11-2
cdr3_length: 13
d_call: TRBD2
cdr3_aa: CASSLGLAYEQFF
cdr3_nt: TGTGCCAGCAGCTTGGGACTAGCCTATGAGCAGTTCTTC

clone_size: many
j_call: TRBJ2-1
v_call: TRBV4-1
cdr3_length: 12
d_call: -
cdr3_aa: CASSQDWNEQFF
cdr3_nt: TGCGCCAGCAGCCAAGATTGGAATGAGCAGTTCTTC

clone_size: -
j_call: TRBJ1-5
v_call: TRBV15
cdr3_length: 16
d_call: -
cdr3_aa: CATSGTENLSNQPQHF
cdr3_nt: TGTGCCACCAGCGGTACAGAGAACCTTAGCAATCAGCCCCAGCATTTT

clone_size: -
j_call: TRBJ1-5
v_call: TRBV18
cdr3_length: 13
d_call: -
cdr3_aa: CATGPDSNQPQHF
cdr3_nt: TGTGCAACAGGTCCGGATAGCAATCAGCCCCAGCATTTT

clone_size: many
j_call: TRBJ1-5
v_call: TRBV12-3/TRBV12-4
cdr3_length: 13
d_call: -
cdr3_aa: CASSYGVGEAQHF
cdr3_nt: TGTGCCAGCAGTTACGGAGTGGGGGAGGCCCAGCATTTT

clone_size: many
j_call: TRBJ2-1
v_call: TRBV27
cdr3_length: 15
d_call: -
cdr3_aa: CASSLPSTALGEQFF
cdr3_nt: TGTGCCAGCAGTTTGCCCTCGACAGCCCTTGGTGAGCAGTTCTTC

clone_size: many
j_call: TRBJ2-5
v_call: TRBV24-1
cdr3_length: 14
d_call: -
cdr3_aa: CATSDPEAEETQYF
cdr3_nt: TGTGCCACCAGTGATCCTGAGGCTGAAGAGACCCAGTACTTC